One sample yielded the 31 T cell receptor beta chains listed below, sequenced in a study of chemoradiotherapy in HPV16-positive cancers. Here immunoSEQ multiplex PCR was the method, and the copy in TCRdb shows in-frame clones only, minus some. The repertoire includes some 5,400 clones, roughly four fifths of them detected once, and roughly 28% sits in the top ten. The sample was gathered from a patient who underwent chemoradiotherapy. These TCRs come from a human donor with HPV-associated anogenital cancer.

This chain joins TRBV27 and TRBJ2-1, with TRBD2 matching over 12 bases. The CDR3 length is 16 residues. The V gene end was trimmed by 4 bases and the J gene end by 5 bases; junction bases not matched to a gene: 6. The germline V gene encodes CDR1 MNHEY and CDR2 SMNVEV (reference sequence). The CDR3 sequence: CASSSTRLAGDNEQFF. CDR3 bases: TGTGCCAGCAGTTCCACCCGACTAGCGGGAGACAATGAGCAGTTCTTC.

The V gene is TRBV7-8, the J gene TRBJ2-7; D unresolved. V lost 0 bases, J lost 4 bases, and 10 bases lay in between. Per germline, CDR1 SGHVS and CDR2 FQNEAQ. CDR3 length: 14 residues. CDR3 residues: CASSLAPPSYEQYF. CDR3 DNA: TGTGCCAGCAGCTTAGCTCCCCCCTCTTACGAGCAGTACTTC.

The chain uses TRBV5-1 and TRBJ2-2; D remains ambiguous. Trimming removed 0 bases at V and 1 base at J, with 4 bases between. CDR3 length equals 14 residues. From germline, CDR1 is SGHRS and CDR2 YFSETQ. The CDR3 loop reads CASSLGGNTGELFF. The CDR3 DNA follows: TGCGCCAGCAGCTTGGGGGGGAACACCGGGGAGCTGTTTTTT.

The V call is TRBV7-2, the J call TRBJ2-5, with a possible D match to TRBD2 (5 bases). The CDR3 is 12 residues long. V shed 4 bases and J shed 7 bases, with 10 bases lying between them. Germline V gene lookup returns CDR1 SGHTA and CDR2 FQGNSA. CDR3 nucleotide sequence: TGTGCCAGCAGCTCCAATCGGGGGACCCAGTACTTC. Its translation is CASSSNRGTQYF.

The rearrangement joins TRBV27 to TRBJ1-6; D ambiguous. There are 14 residues in the CDR3. Germline lookup yields CDR1 MNHEY and CDR2 SMNVEV (reference sequence). V was cut by 6 bases and J by 11 bases, with 17 bases left in between. This CDR3 reads CASRPSDRRTPLHF. The CDR3 nucleotides are TGTGCCAGCAGGCCATCGGACCGTCGAACACCCCTCCACTTT.

The V and J genes are TRBV29-1 and TRBJ2-3; D gene uncertain. The CDR3 sequence is 13 residues long. Trimming pared 3 bases from V and 6 bases from J, leaving 13 bases between. Germline assignment: CDR1 SQVTM and CDR2 ANQGSEA. CDR3 sequence reads: CSVEGVVVDTQYF. CDR3 coding DNA: TGCAGCGTTGAGGGCGTCGTTGTGGATACGCAGTATTTT.

This clone was picked up a small number of times. The rearrangement links TRBV5-6 to TRBJ1-2; the D gene is possibly TRBD1 (5 bases). The CDR3 has 16 residues. Germline V gene sequence: CDR1 SGHDT, CDR2 YYEEEE. The ends were cut back, 2 bases at V and 5 bases at J, with 19 bases in the middle. The CDR3 DNA reads TGTGCCAGCAGCTTCCCTACAGGCGGCAGGAGGTATGGCTACACCTTC. Translated: CASSFPTGGRRYGYTF.

This clone was observed once. A read error may produce the germline difference seen at one junction end. V and J are TRBV6-5 and TRBJ2-6; D might be TRBD1 (6 bases). The CDR3 spans 16 residues. Germline assignment: CDR1 MNHEY and CDR2 SVGAGI. CDR3 bases: TGTGCCAGCAATTACAGGGTCGGCTCTGGGGCCAACGTCCTGACTTTC. It is translated as CASNYRVGSGANVLTF.

This chain links TRBV7-2 with TRBJ2-3, with TRBD2 matching 10 bases. This CDR3 comprises 15 residues. With V trimmed by 10 bases and J by 2 bases, 9 bases remained unmatched. Germline V gene data show CDR1 as SGHTA and CDR2 as FQGNSA. This CDR3 reads CANTRSGGATDTQYF. The CDR3 region has the DNA TGTGCCAACACACGCAGCGGGGGGGCCACAGATACGCAGTATTTT.

The chain is built from TRBV28 and TRBJ1-1; D not resolved. This CDR3 is built from 13 residues. The germline V gene has CDR1 MDHEN and CDR2 SYDVKM. Trimming removed 7 bases from V and 0 bases from J, with 9 bases in between. This chain's CDR3 is CASKRTLNTEAFF. CDR3 nucleotides: TGTGCCAGCAAGCGGACGCTGAACACTGAAGCTTTCTTT.

The gene calls are TRBV5-4 and TRBJ2-2; TRBD2 matches at 10 bases. V lost 3 bases and J lost 3; bases outside the gene matches: 8. Germline values: CDR1 SGHNT, CDR2 YYREEE (reference sequence). The CDR3 runs 17 residues. In nucleotides, the CDR3 is TGTGCCAGCAGCTCTGGAGGACTAGCGGATCACACCGGGGAGCTGTTTTTT. Translating it yields CASSSGGLADHTGELFF. The full variable domain, completed using reference TRBV5-4 and TRBJ2-2, is ETGVTQSPTHLIKTRGQQVTLRCSSQSGHNTVSWYQQALGQGPQFIFQYYREEENGRGNFPPRFSGLQFPNYSSELNVNALELDDSALYLCASSSGGLADHTGELFFGEGSRLTVL.

The V gene is TRBV6-1, the J gene TRBJ2-1; D could derive from TRBD1 or TRBD2 (5 bases each). Germline V gene sequence: CDR1 MNHNS, CDR2 SASEGT. The CDR3 extends over 12 amino acids. V gave up 2 bases and J gave up 10 bases, with 9 bases separating them. In DNA form, the CDR3 reads TGTGCCAGCAGTGAAAGCTGGGGGGAGCAGTTCTTC. Translation gives CASSESWGEQFF.

The chain combines TRBV7-8 with TRBJ2-7; possible D gene TRBD1, 6 bases. Germline CDR1 SGHVS, CDR2 FQNEAQ. This CDR3 contains 15 residues. Trimming cost V 1 base and J 5 bases, with 15 bases left between them. The CDR3 DNA follows: TGTGCCAGCAGCTTAGAGAGAGGGGGAAGGAACGAGCAGTACGTC. This gives the protein CASSLERGGRNEQYV.

This clone was counted only a few times. The chain combines TRBV5-1 with TRBJ1-2; D gene uncertain. In germline, CDR1 is SGHRS, CDR2 YFSETQ. Trimming pared 0 bases from V and 8 bases from J, leaving 14 bases between. The CDR3 spans 14 residues. The CDR3 protein is CASSLDTSQRGYTF. Here the CDR3 DNA reads TGCGCCAGCAGCTTGGACACGTCCCAGCGCGGCTACACCTTC.

This sequence joins TRBV19 and TRBJ1-6, with D possibly TRBD1 on 6 matching bases. The germline gives CDR1 LNHDA, CDR2 SQIVND (reference sequence). This CDR3 comprises 14 residues. V was trimmed by 3 bases and J by 8 bases, leaving 11 bases between them. This CDR3 is CASSIRQGYSPLHF. Written as DNA, the CDR3 is TGTGCCAGTAGTATCCGGCAGGGGTATTCACCCCTCCACTTT.

This chain links TRBV4-1 with TRBJ2-5, with D tentatively TRBD2 (6 bases). The J call may be wrong; the DNA end is better matched by TRBJ2-7. Germline lookup yields CDR1 MGHRA and CDR2 YSYEKL. CDR3 length equals 14 residues. CDR3 DNA sequence: TGCGCCAGCAGCTCGCCTGCGGGATCCTACGAGCAGTACTTC. Its protein product is CASSSPAGSYEQYF.

The CDR3 DNA reads as TGCGCCAGCAGCCCTATGACAGGGACTGGGGCCAACGTCCTGACTTTC. As protein: CASSPMTGTGANVLTF. The chain carries TRBV4-3 and TRBJ2-6; 7 bases are shared with TRBD1. V trimming: 4 bases; J trimming: 2 bases; junction bases outside the gene matches: 5. Germline values: CDR1 LGHNA, CDR2 YSLEER. The CDR3 sequence is 16 residues long.

This clone has a single count. V usage is TRBV5-6 and J usage is TRBJ2-3; TRBD1 might be the D (9 bases). V was pared by 0 bases and J by 5 bases, with 19 bases between. This CDR3 comprises 17 residues. Germline V gene data show CDR1 as SGHDT and CDR2 as YYEEEE. CDR3 sequence reads: CASSLGAGGQGLDTQYF. DNA of the CDR3: TGTGCCAGCAGCTTGGGGGCGGGGGGACAGGGCCTAGATACGCAGTATTTT. The whole variable domain, filled in from reference TRBV5-6 and TRBJ2-3, reads DAGVTQSPTHLIKTRGQQVTLRCSPKSGHDTVSWYQQALGQGPQFIFQYYEEEERQRGNFPDRFSGHQFPNYSSELNVNALLLGDSALYLCASSLGAGGQGLDTQYFGPGTRLTVL.

The rearrangement links TRBV19 to TRBJ2-5, with 7 bases fitting TRBD2. This CDR3 contains 14 residues. The germline V gene encodes CDR1 LNHDA and CDR2 SQIVND (reference sequence). Trimming took 3 bases from V and 6 from J; bases not matched to a gene: 7. The CDR3 is CASSIFGGSKTQYF. The CDR3 DNA reads as TGTGCCAGTAGTATCTTCGGGGGGAGTAAGACCCAGTACTTC.

The chain uses TRBV4-1 and TRBJ2-3, with D tentatively TRBD2 (6 bases). The V end was cut by 0 bases, the J end by 1 base, with 11 bases between. The CDR3 is made up of 16 amino acids. CDR1 is MGHRA, CDR2 YSYEKL, per germline. The CDR3 sequence is CASSQERWGGTDTQYF. The CDR3 coding sequence is TGCGCCAGCAGCCAAGAACGATGGGGGGGCACAGATACGCAGTATTTT.

This clone is a singleton in its sample. This chain joins TRBV7-2 and TRBJ2-5; 9 positions match TRBD2. V lost 3 bases and J lost 5; bases outside the gene matches: 10. This CDR3 has 16 residues. Germline CDR1 reads SGHTA; CDR2 reads FQGNSA. The CDR3 DNA reads as TGTGCCAGCAGCTTGCGCGGGGGGGGAGTGGGGGAGACCCAGTACTTC. Its protein is CASSLRGGGVGETQYF.

The gene calls are TRBV14 and TRBJ1-4, with 8 nucleotides matching TRBD1. CDR3 length: 16 amino acids. V trimming: 4 bases; J trimming: 2 bases; junction bases outside the gene matches: 6. Germline values: CDR1 SGHDN, CDR2 FVKESK. The CDR3 sequence is CASSPFRTGTNEKLFF. The CDR3, as DNA: TGTGCCAGCAGCCCCTTTCGGACAGGGACTAATGAAAAACTGTTTTTT.

This rearrangement joins TRBV28 to TRBJ1-5, with 9 bases lining up with TRBD1. The CDR3 totals 17 residues. Germline CDR1 is MDHEN and CDR2 is SYDVKM. V was pared by 3 bases and J by 3 bases, with 9 bases of the junction left unmatched. The CDR3 sequence is CASSFQGTGMNNQPQHF. The DNA of the CDR3 is TGTGCCAGCAGTTTCCAAGGGACAGGGATGAACAATCAGCCCCAGCATTTT. Complete variable domain (other parts from reference TRBV28 and TRBJ1-5): DVKVTQSSRYLVKRTGEKVFLECVQDMDHENMFWYRQDPGLGLRLIYFSYDVKMKEKGDIPEGYSVSREKKERFSLILESASTNQTSMYLCASSFQGTGMNNQPQHFGDGTRLSIL.

The table lists this clone with a few counts. This chain joins TRBV20-1 and TRBJ2-5; D unresolved. The CDR3 sequence is 10 residues long. Trimming took 3 bases from V and 4 from J, leaving 3 bases between them. Looked up from germline, CDR1 is DFQATT and CDR2 is SNEGSKA (reference sequence). The CDR3 is CSASSETQYF. Here the CDR3 DNA reads TGCAGTGCTAGCTCAGAGACCCAGTACTTC.

The rearrangement links TRBV7-3 to TRBJ2-3; 8 bases are a match to TRBD2. The V segment lost 2 bases and the J segment 4 bases; nucleotides outside the gene matches: 5. Germline V gene sequence: CDR1 SGHTA, CDR2 FQGTGA. This CDR3 region has 15 residues. The CDR3 is CASSLVSGTPDTQYF. In nucleotides, the CDR3 is TGTGCCAGCAGCTTAGTTAGCGGGACTCCAGATACGCAGTATTTT.

The chain couples TRBV7-3 to TRBJ2-1, with D unclear. CDR1 and CDR2 from the germline V gene are SGHTA and FQGTGA. V lost 0 bases and J lost 9, with 9 bases in between. This CDR3 is built from 13 residues. The CDR3 sequence is CASSLTPLSEQFF. The CDR3 DNA sequence: TGTGCCAGCAGCTTAACGCCCCTTTCTGAGCAGTTCTTC.

This sequence joins TRBV11-2 and TRBJ2-2, with D perhaps assigned TRBD1 or TRBD2 (6 bases each). The V and J ends lost 6 bases and 6 bases respectively, with 20 bases between them. The CDR3 extends over 16 amino acids. Germline assignment: CDR1 SGHAT and CDR2 FQNNGV. The CDR3 loop is CASSSWGAGGAGELFF. In DNA form, the CDR3 reads TGTGCCAGCAGTTCCTGGGGGGCAGGAGGGGCCGGGGAGCTGTTTTTT.

This chain joins TRBV18 and TRBJ1-1, with TRBD1 matching over 9 bases. The CDR3 totals 18 residues. The V gene's germline CDR1 is KGHSH and CDR2 LQKENI. The J segment lost 0 bases and the V segment lost 1 base, leaving 9 bases of the junction unmatched. The CDR3 loop reads CASSPLQGARGLNTEAFF. The CDR3 DNA sequence: TGTGCCAGCTCACCACTACAGGGGGCGCGGGGGTTGAACACTGAAGCTTTCTTT.

The V and J genes are TRBV5-6 and TRBJ1-1; possible D gene TRBD1, 5 bases. This CDR3 has 15 amino acids. In germline, CDR1 is SGHDT, CDR2 YYEEEE. Trimming cost V 9 bases and J 3 bases, with 21 bases left between them. CDR3 in DNA: TGTGCCACCTCACCACAGGCCTCGTGGGACACTGAAGCTTTCTTT. Encoded protein: CATSPQASWDTEAFF.

The table lists this clone with a few counts. The chain couples TRBV18 to TRBJ1-1; tentative D call: TRBD1 (5 bases). Trimming removed 0 bases from V and 5 bases from J, with 13 bases in between. The CDR3 sequence is 15 residues long. Germline CDR1 KGHSH, CDR2 LQKENI. Here the CDR3 reads CASSPPAGTGTEAFF. CDR3 nucleotides: TGTGCCAGCTCACCACCCGCGGGGACGGGGACTGAAGCTTTCTTT.

This chain connects TRBV27 to TRBJ1-1, with a weak D call TRBD1 (5 bases). The CDR3 is 12 amino acids. In germline, CDR1 is MNHEY, CDR2 SMNVEV (reference sequence). V lost 5 bases and J 4 bases, leaving 8 bases between the germline ends. CDR3 coding DNA: TGTGCCAGCAGTGGAGGGGTCACTGAAGCTTTCTTT. This codes for CASSGGVTEAFF.